These 29 T cell receptor beta chains originate from one sample sequenced in a study of vaccination and CD4 T cells after COVID-19. The treatment denotes: roughly ten-day PBMC culture with coronavirus spike peptide pools or control peptides (ViraFEST assay). The study sequenced cultured CD4+ T cell DNA using the Oncomine TCR Beta short-read assay. Via MiXCR, TCRdb re-called the PCR reads, giving one row per CDR3 protein. The data show around 13,000 distinct CDR3 sequences, more than 30% seen once. These receptors' antigens are unknown. This specimen was CD4+ T cells from blood, cultured in vitro, taken after SARS-CoV-2 vaccination. All receptors derive from a human donor who had recovered from COVID-19.

In this sample, this clonotype is medium-sized. The CDR3 spells CATRWDGIYEQYF. The CDR3 DNA follows: TGTGCCACCAGATGGGACGGAATCTACGAGCAGTACTTC. The chain combines TRBV24-1 with TRBJ2-7; D may be TRBD1 or TRBD2 (5 bases each). The CDR3 consists of 13 residues. Germline V gene sequence: CDR1 KGHDR, CDR2 SFDVKD. Between the trimmed V and J ends, which lost 7 bases and 3 bases, there was a span of 12 bases.

In DNA form, the CDR3 reads TGTGCCATCAGTCCGGGACACCCGAACACCGGGGAGCTGTTTTTT. This codes for CAISPGHPNTGELFF. The chain recombines TRBV10-3 with TRBJ2-2; possible D gene TRBD1, 6 bases. Per germline, CDR1 ENHRY and CDR2 SYGVKD. V was trimmed by 5 bases and J by 0 bases, leaving 10 bases between them. The CDR3 is made up of 15 amino acids.

V is TRBV7-3 and J is TRBJ2-3; TRBD1 matches at 8 bases. Germline V gene lookup returns CDR1 SGHTA and CDR2 FQGTGA. J was trimmed by 4 bases and V by 5 bases; bases with no gene match: 5. The CDR3 extends over 14 amino acids. CDR3 nucleotide sequence: TGTGCCAGCAGCAATTCAGGGGGCCCAGATACGCAGTATTTT. Its protein product is CASSNSGGPDTQYF.

This clonotype is medium-sized (0.01 to 0.1%) in the sample. The chain links TRBV20-1 to TRBJ1-6; TRBD1 aligns across 7 bases. The CDR3 sequence is 19 residues long. V was pared by 5 bases and J by 0 bases, with 16 bases of the junction left unmatched. Per germline, CDR1 DFQATT and CDR2 SNEGSKA (reference sequence). CDR3 bases: TGCAGTGCTCCACAGGGGACAAGTCCCAGAAGCTCCTATAATTCACCCCTCCACTTT. Protein product: CSAPQGTSPRSSYNSPLHF.

Sample share makes this clonotype large. The CDR3 DNA is TGCAGTGCTAGAGTTGAGGGAGGGCCGGGTGAGCAGTTCTTC. It is translated as CSARVEGGPGEQFF. The chain recombines TRBV20-1 with TRBJ2-1; 7 nucleotides match TRBD2. Germline V CDR1 and CDR2: DFQATT, SNEGSKA (reference sequence). J gave up 9 bases and V 1 base, and 9 bases lay outside the gene matches. The CDR3 is 14 residues long.

The chain links TRBV18 to TRBJ2-7, with 10 bases identical to TRBD2. J gave up 2 bases and V 3 bases, and 7 bases lay outside the gene matches. CDR1 is KGHSH, CDR2 LQKENI, per germline. The CDR3 has 16 amino acids. The DNA of the CDR3 is TGTGCCAGCTCACCCCAAGGGACTAGCGTACCCTACGAGCAGTACTTC. The encoded protein is CASSPQGTSVPYEQYF.

This clonotype has only a few counts. The chain has TRBV27 and TRBJ2-4; 7 bases map to TRBD1. This CDR3 region has 17 residues. The germline gives CDR1 MNHEY, CDR2 SMNVEV (reference sequence). V lost 6 bases to trimming and J lost 2 bases; unmatched junction nucleotides: 13. The CDR3 bases are TGTGCCAGCAGGGCACTGACAGGGCGCGGATCCAAAAACATTCAGTACTTC. Translation: CASRALTGRGSKNIQYF.

This chain uses TRBV7-8 with TRBJ2-7; a possible D gene is TRBD2 (6 bases). CDR1 SGHVS and CDR2 FQNEAQ come from the germline V gene. CDR3 size: 14 residues. Trimming removed 3 bases at V and 2 bases at J, with 11 bases between. The CDR3 loop reads CASSFRDSPYEQYF. The DNA for the CDR3 is TGTGCCAGCAGCTTCCGGGACTCCCCCTACGAGCAGTACTTC.

The V gene is TRBV12-3 or TRBV12-4, the J gene TRBJ1-2; perhaps TRBD1 as D (5 bases). The V gene lost 5 bases and the J gene lost 8 bases, with 18 bases spanning the gap. This CDR3 region has 14 residues. The CDR3 loop reads CASSPGAARGGYTF. The CDR3 bases are TGTGCCAGCAGTCCCGGGGCAGCCCGAGGGGGCTACACCTTC.

The table lists this clonotype with a few counts. The rearrangement links TRBV7-9 to TRBJ2-1, with 11 bases lining up with TRBD2. CDR3 length: 17 residues. CDR1 and CDR2 from the germline V gene are SEHNR and FQNEAQ (reference sequence). Losses at the gene ends were 2 bases for V and 3 bases for J; bases not matched to a gene: 6. The chain's CDR3 is CASSLPATSGIYNEQFF. In DNA form, the CDR3 reads TGTGCCAGCAGCTTACCCGCGACTAGCGGGATCTACAATGAGCAGTTCTTC. Drawing the rest from reference TRBV7-9 and TRBJ2-1, the complete variable domain is DTGVSQNPRHKITKRGQNVTFRCDPISEHNRLYWYRQTLGQGPEFLTYFQNEAQLEKSRLLSDRFSAERPKGSFSTLEIQRTEQGDSAMYLCASSLPATSGIYNEQFFGPGTRLTVL.

This chain connects TRBV7-2 to TRBJ2-7; D is perhaps TRBD1 (6 bases). Trimming stripped 3 bases from V and 2 bases from J, with 14 bases between. Germline CDR1 and CDR2: SGHTA and FQGNSA. CDR3 size: 15 residues. The CDR3 coding sequence is TGTGCCAGCAGCTTGTCGACAGGCCTAACCTACGAGCAGTACTTC. Translation gives CASSLSTGLTYEQYF.

A remark on this clonotype: One end of the junction varies from germline; a read error may be responsible. The genes are TRBV6-1 and TRBJ1-6; D ambiguous. Germline lookup yields CDR1 MNHNS and CDR2 SASEGT. The CDR3 contains 13 residues. The CDR3 reads CASGTGSNLPLHF. CDR3 nucleotide sequence: TGTGCCAGCGGAACGGGGTCTAATTTACCCCTCCACTTT.

This sequence joins TRBV7-2 and TRBJ2-7; a weak D match, TRBD2 (5 bases). Per germline, CDR1 SGHTA and CDR2 FQGNSA. The CDR3 is 16 amino acids. V lost 3 bases and J lost 0, with 15 bases in between. CDR3 DNA sequence: TGTGCCAGCAGCTTCGGGAACGCGGTGAGCTCCTACGAGCAGTACTTC. Its protein product is CASSFGNAVSSYEQYF.

V usage is TRBV28 and J usage is TRBJ2-3; TRBD2 agrees at 13 bases. Germline V gene lookup returns CDR1 MDHEN and CDR2 SYDVKM. Losses at the gene ends were 7 bases for V and 6 bases for J; bases not matched to a gene: 10. The CDR3 totals 16 residues. CDR3 DNA: TGTGCCAGCAATCCACGTGGACTAGCGGGAGAGGATACGCAGTATTTT. Residues: CASNPRGLAGEDTQYF. The full variable domain, with the rest looked up from reference TRBV28 and TRBJ2-3, is DVKVTQSSRYLVKRTGEKVFLECVQDMDHENMFWYRQDPGLGLRLIYFSYDVKMKEKGDIPEGYSVSREKKERFSLILESASTNQTSMYLCASNPRGLAGEDTQYFGPGTRLTVL.

CDR3 sequence reads: CASTQSTGSGANVLTF. CDR3 DNA sequence: TGTGCCAGCACCCAGTCGACAGGCTCTGGGGCCAACGTCCTGACTTTC. This chain links TRBV7-2 with TRBJ2-6; D possibly corresponds to TRBD1 (6 bases). The CDR3 runs 16 residues. With 7 bases removed from V and 0 bases from J, the gap between germline ends came to 13 bases. Germline CDR1 is SGHTA and CDR2 is FQGNSA.

This clonotype has a handful of counts. This chain uses TRBV6-2 or TRBV6-3 with TRBJ2-2; D is tentatively TRBD1 or TRBD2 (6 bases each). Trimming took 5 bases from V and 3 from J, leaving 16 bases between them. In germline, CDR1 is MNHEY, CDR2 SVGEGT. The CDR3 sequence is 16 residues long. CDR3 coding DNA: TGTGCCAGCAGTCATGACAGGAGGGGTGACACCGGGGAGCTGTTTTTT. Amino acid sequence: CASSHDRRGDTGELFF.

This clonotype was seen a handful of times. The chain employs TRBV28 and TRBJ1-1; possible D gene TRBD1, 6 bases. The germline V and J ends were trimmed by 6 bases and 1 base, with 15 bases remaining between them. This CDR3 contains 15 residues. CDR1 MDHEN and CDR2 SYDVKM come from the germline V gene. The DNA for the CDR3 is TGTGCCAGCAGCAAGGGGGGCGCCGGGAACACTGAAGCTTTCTTT. Amino acids: CASSKGGAGNTEAFF. The complete variable domain, with remaining parts taken from reference TRBV28 and TRBJ1-1, reads DVKVTQSSRYLVKRTGEKVFLECVQDMDHENMFWYRQDPGLGLRLIYFSYDVKMKEKGDIPEGYSVSREKKERFSLILESASTNQTSMYLCASSKGGAGNTEAFFGQGTRLTVV.

Comments on this clonotype: A junction boundary mismatches the germline segment, possibly from a read error. V gene TRBV7-2 combines with J gene TRBJ2-2; either TRBD1 or TRBD2 may supply D (5 bases each). The CDR3 length is 16 residues. Germline V lookup: CDR1 SGHTA, CDR2 FQGNSA. The CDR3 reads CASSLDGGVISGELFF. CDR3 bases: TGCGCCAGCAGCTTGGATGGGGGAGTTATTTCCGGGGAGCTGTTTTTT.

The chain couples TRBV2 to TRBJ1-3; tentatively, D is TRBD1 (5 bases). The germline V and J ends were trimmed by 1 base and 4 bases, with 11 bases remaining between them. Germline assignment: CDR1 SNHLY and CDR2 FYNNEI. This CDR3 has 15 residues. Here the CDR3 reads CASSEVRGLGNTIYF. The CDR3 DNA sequence: TGTGCCAGCAGTGAAGTACGGGGGTTGGGAAACACCATATATTTT.

The chain joins TRBV28 to TRBJ1-1; D is possibly TRBD1 (5 bases). Trimming left V 7 bases short and J 4 bases short, with 13 bases between. Germline V CDR1 and CDR2: MDHEN, SYDVKM. This CDR3 is built from 13 residues. The CDR3 is CASKVGGATEAFF. Written as DNA, the CDR3 is TGTGCCAGCAAGGTGGGGGGAGCCACTGAAGCTTTCTTT. Full variable domain (outside the CDR3, taken from reference TRBV28 and TRBJ1-1): DVKVTQSSRYLVKRTGEKVFLECVQDMDHENMFWYRQDPGLGLRLIYFSYDVKMKEKGDIPEGYSVSREKKERFSLILESASTNQTSMYLCASKVGGATEAFFGQGTRLTVV.

This clonotype is classed as hyperexpanded. This CDR3 is CSAPLRGTRSYEQYF. The DNA for the CDR3 is TGCAGTGCGCCCCTTAGGGGGACTAGATCCTACGAGCAGTACTTC. The gene calls are TRBV20-1 and TRBJ2-7, with 8 bases fitting TRBD2. Germline loops: CDR1 DFQATT, CDR2 SNEGSKA (reference sequence). This CDR3 is built from 15 residues. V shed 6 bases, J shed 1 base, and the junction held 11 bases outside the gene matches.

A remark on this clonotype: The junction shows a germline mismatch at one end, possibly a read error. The genes are TRBV25-1 and TRBJ1-3; D is undetermined. This CDR3 has 15 amino acids. Germline assignment: CDR1 MGHDK and CDR2 SYGVNS. Written as DNA, the CDR3 is TGTGCCGGCAGTGGACCGGGAAGCTCTGGAAACACCATATATTTT. This sequence encodes CAGSGPGSSGNTIYF.

The J gene is TRBJ1-2, the V gene TRBV4-2; weak D call: TRBD1 (5 bases). The CDR3 is made up of 15 amino acids. Germline CDR1 reads LGHNA; CDR2 reads YNFKEQ. V shed 1 base and J shed 4 bases, with 13 bases lying between them. The CDR3 DNA reads as TGTGCCAGCAGCCAAGGTATGGGGGTGGGCTATGGCTACACCTTC. It codes for CASSQGMGVGYGYTF.

The gene calls are TRBV18 and TRBJ2-5, with 9 bases that match TRBD1. The junction had 6 bases not matched to a gene; V was cut back by 5 bases and J by 5 bases. There are 14 residues in the CDR3. Germline V gene sequence: CDR1 KGHSH, CDR2 LQKENI. The CDR3 DNA sequence: TGTGCCAGCTCAAAAACAGGGGGCAGGGAGACCCAGTACTTC. It specifies CASSKTGGRETQYF. Looking up the rest from reference TRBV18 and TRBJ2-5 gives the full variable domain: NAGVMQNPRHLVRRRGQEARLRCSPMKGHSHVYWYRQLPEEGLKFMVYLQKENIIDESGMPKERFSAEFPKEGPSILRIQQVVRGDSAAYFCASSKTGGRETQYFGPGTRLLVL.

CDR3 DNA: TGTGCCAGCAGTGAAATTCGGGATGAGCAGTTCTTC. This gives the protein CASSEIRDEQFF. The chain carries TRBV6-1 and TRBJ2-1; no clear D gene. V lost 2 bases and J lost 8, with 7 bases in between. This CDR3 has 12 amino acids. Germline CDR1 reads MNHNS; CDR2 reads SASEGT.

This clonotype was observed a handful of times. J is TRBJ1-6 and V is TRBV27, with TRBD1 as a possible D gene (6 bases). The V end lost 3 bases, the J end lost 5 bases, and 11 bases lay between the germline ends. CDR1 and CDR2 (germline): MNHEY, SMNVEV (reference sequence). The CDR3 loop spans 15 amino acids. The CDR3 reads CASSFWGRDNSPLHF. CDR3 bases: TGTGCCAGCAGTTTCTGGGGGCGGGATAATTCACCCCTCCACTTT.

This clonotype was counted between two and nine times. The chain employs TRBV20-1 and TRBJ2-7, with D tentatively TRBD1 (7 bases). The CDR3 has 15 residues. Germline CDR1 DFQATT, CDR2 SNEGSKA (reference sequence). With 6 bases removed from V and 6 bases from J, the gap between germline ends came to 24 bases. CDR3: CSATLTGAGMREQYF. CDR3 in DNA: TGCAGTGCAACCCTCACAGGGGCGGGGATGCGCGAGCAGTACTTC.

The chain uses TRBV6-4 and TRBJ2-3; 9 bases fit TRBD1. CDR3 length: 15 residues. Germline V gives CDR1 MRHNA, CDR2 SNTAGT. V dropped 5 bases and J dropped 6; count of bases not matched to a gene: 9. CDR3 sequence: CASSPDRGDTDTQYF. CDR3 DNA: TGTGCCAGCAGTCCTGACAGGGGGGACACTGATACGCAGTATTTT.

This clonotype was observed a single time. The V call is TRBV30, the J call TRBJ1-5; no clear D gene. V lost 0 bases and J lost 0, with 9 bases in between. In germline, CDR1 is GTSNPN, CDR2 SVGIG (reference sequence). The CDR3 runs 15 residues. The CDR3, as DNA: TGTGCCTGGAGTGTACAGCAGGCTAGCAATCAGCCCCAGCATTTT. It translates to CAWSVQQASNQPQHF.